A single sample gave rise to the 15 T cell receptor beta chains below, sequenced in a study of blood T cell repertoires in COVID-19. Profiled with immunoSEQ multiplex PCR; TCRdb holds only in-frame clones, not every one. The data contain 150,000 to 200,000 clones, roughly 79% of them singletons. Sequenced sample: peripheral blood. Source of these receptors: a man between 60 and 75 years old with active or convalescent COVID-19.

The gene calls are TRBV11-2 and TRBJ2-5; D call uncertain. The length of the CDR3 is 13 residues. CDR1 is SGHAT, CDR2 FQNNGV, per germline. Trimming took 3 bases from V and 0 from J, leaving 5 bases between them. The CDR3 loop reads CASSFSDQETQYF. The DNA for the CDR3 is TGTGCCAGCAGCTTCTCAGACCAAGAGACCCAGTACTTC.

This clone was recorded a few times. V and J are TRBV27 and TRBJ1-2, with no clear D. V lost 2 bases to trimming and J lost 1 base, with 5 bases between them. The CDR3 runs 13 residues. Germline loops: CDR1 MNHEY, CDR2 SMNVEV (reference sequence). The CDR3 here is CASSLQFNYGYTF. The CDR3 DNA follows: TGTGCCAGCAGTTTACAGTTTAACTATGGCTACACCTTC.

CDR3 sequence: CASSLIRSKRTPYEQYF. The CDR3 DNA sequence: TGTGCCAGCAGTTTAATCAGGTCGAAGCGGACCCCCTACGAGCAGTACTTC. The chain has TRBV28 and TRBJ2-7; D is perhaps TRBD2 (5 bases). Germline loops: CDR1 MDHEN, CDR2 SYDVKM. Deletions cut 2 bases from V and 2 bases from J, with 19 bases between. CDR3 length equals 17 residues.

The gene calls are TRBV7-6 and TRBJ2-5; D gene uncertain. V lost 5 bases and J lost 3, with 4 bases in between. The germline CDR1 and CDR2 sequences are SGHVS and FNYEAQ. The CDR3 extends over 11 amino acids. The CDR3 region has the DNA TGTGCCAGCAGCATAAAAGAGACCCAGTACTTC. Translation: CASSIKETQYF.

The genes are TRBV11-2 and TRBJ1-1; no reliable D call. Trimming stripped 6 bases from V and 0 bases from J, with 11 bases between. CDR3 length: 14 residues. From germline, CDR1 is SGHAT and CDR2 FQNNGV. CDR3 bases: TGTGCCAGCAGACTCCCCGGGGTGAACACTGAAGCTTTCTTT. Protein sequence: CASRLPGVNTEAFF.

The rearrangement joins TRBV6-6 to TRBJ2-1, with TRBD2 identical over 9 bases. There are 14 residues in the CDR3. Germline V gives CDR1 MNHNY, CDR2 SVGAGI (reference sequence). The V and J ends lost 0 bases and 16 bases, in that order; junction bases with no gene match: 10. The DNA for the CDR3 is TGTGCCAGCAGTTACTCGATGATAGCGGGAGTTGATTTCTTC. Amino acid sequence: CASSYSMIAGVDFF.

The V and J genes are TRBV9 and TRBJ2-1; TRBD2 aligns across 8 bases. Germline CDR1 and CDR2: SGDLS and YYNGEE. The CDR3 has 16 residues. The V segment lost 4 bases and the J segment 6 bases; nucleotides outside the gene matches: 12. CDR3 sequence (DNA): TGTGCCAGCAGCTCGGGCCCCTCAGCGGGAGCCAATGAGCAGTTCTTC. Translation gives CASSSGPSAGANEQFF.

The chain couples TRBV9 to TRBJ2-1; 8 bases fit TRBD2. V shed 0 bases and J 8 bases; nucleotides not matched to a gene: 4. CDR1 and CDR2 (germline): SGDLS, YYNGEE. CDR3 size: 14 residues. This chain's CDR3 is CASSVAGGPYEQFF. The CDR3 coding sequence is TGTGCCAGCAGCGTAGCGGGAGGGCCATATGAGCAGTTCTTC.

This rearrangement joins TRBV20-1 to TRBJ2-7; D may be TRBD1 (6 bases). The length of the CDR3 is 13 residues. Germline assignment: CDR1 DFQATT and CDR2 SNEGSKA (reference sequence). Trimming removed 3 bases at V and 7 bases at J, with 16 bases between. The CDR3 protein is CSASRQAGMEQYF. The CDR3 nucleotides are TGCAGTGCTAGTCGACAGGCCGGGATGGAGCAGTACTTC.

The chain combines TRBV29-1 with TRBJ1-2; TRBD1 matches 10 bases. The V gene end was trimmed by 1 base and the J gene end by 3 bases; junction bases not matched to a gene: 2. Germline CDR1 reads SQVTM; CDR2 reads ANQGSEA. The CDR3 spans 14 residues. The CDR3 DNA is TGCAGCGTTGAAGTAGGGACAGGGGACTATGGCTACACCTTC. It is translated as CSVEVGTGDYGYTF.

The chain combines TRBV5-1 with TRBJ1-6; D unresolved. This CDR3 is 16 amino acids long. V gave up 0 bases and J gave up 7 bases, with 14 bases separating them. CDR1 is SGHRS and CDR2 is YFSETQ in the germline V gene. CDR3 loop: CASSLDTPPRNSPLHF. The CDR3 nucleotides read TGCGCCAGCAGCTTGGACACTCCGCCGAGGAATTCACCCCTCCACTTT.

This clone was observed a single time. This chain connects TRBV12-3 or TRBV12-4 to TRBJ1-1, with 7 bases fitting TRBD1. V dropped 1 base and J dropped 4; count of bases not matched to a gene: 0. The CDR3 runs to 13 residues. The CDR3 nucleotides read TGTGCCAGCAGTTTAGGACAGGGCACTGAAGCTTTCTTT. Residues: CASSLGQGTEAFF.

V and J are TRBV27 and TRBJ2-1; the match to TRBD1 covers 7 bases. Trimming at V came to 3 bases and at J to 4 bases, leaving 21 bases not matched to a gene. The CDR3 extends over 20 amino acids. Germline loops: CDR1 MNHEY, CDR2 SMNVEV (reference sequence). CDR3 loop: CASSFQDRVSLQSPYNEQFF. CDR3 sequence (DNA): TGTGCCAGCAGTTTTCAAGACAGGGTGTCCTTACAGAGTCCTTACAATGAGCAGTTCTTC.

This chain links TRBV4-1 with TRBJ2-7, with unresolved D. The CDR3 has 14 residues. Germline lookup yields CDR1 MGHRA and CDR2 YSYEKL. Trimming removed 0 bases from V and 7 bases from J, with 13 bases in between. The CDR3 nucleotides are TGCGCCAGCAGCCAAGATGCGGTTTTGAGGGAGCAGTACTTC. It is translated as CASSQDAVLREQYF.

The chain combines TRBV30 with TRBJ1-2; 8 positions agree with TRBD1. Germline V lookup: CDR1 GTSNPN, CDR2 SVGIG (reference sequence). V was clipped by 7 bases and J by 8 bases; unmatched bases: 6. This CDR3 is built from 11 residues. The CDR3 protein is CASQGALGYTF. The CDR3 region has the DNA TGTGCCTCCCAGGGGGCGTTAGGCTACACCTTC.